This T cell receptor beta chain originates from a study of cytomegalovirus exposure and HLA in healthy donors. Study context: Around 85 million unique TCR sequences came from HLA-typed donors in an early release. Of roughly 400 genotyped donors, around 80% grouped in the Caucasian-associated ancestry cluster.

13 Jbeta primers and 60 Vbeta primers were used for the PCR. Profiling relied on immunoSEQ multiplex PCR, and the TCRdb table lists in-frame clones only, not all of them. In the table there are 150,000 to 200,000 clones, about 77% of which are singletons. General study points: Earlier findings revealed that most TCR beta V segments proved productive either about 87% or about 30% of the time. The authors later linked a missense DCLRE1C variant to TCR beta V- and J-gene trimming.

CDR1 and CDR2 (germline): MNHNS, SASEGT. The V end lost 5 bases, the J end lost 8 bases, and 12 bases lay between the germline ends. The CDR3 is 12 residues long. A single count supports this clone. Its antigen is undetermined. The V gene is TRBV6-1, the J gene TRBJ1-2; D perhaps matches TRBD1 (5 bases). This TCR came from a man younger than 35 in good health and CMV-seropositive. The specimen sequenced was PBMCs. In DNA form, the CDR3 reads TGTGCCAGCAGTAAGGGGATCTCAGGCTACACCTTC. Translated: CASSKGISGYTF.